The T cell receptor (beta chain) described here comes from a study of cytomegalovirus exposure and HLA in healthy donors (dated by TCRdb to about 2017). Context from the whole study: According to an earlier analysis of 550 to 700 of the donors, 150 million to 200 million T cells yielded 100 million or so unique TCR beta sequences and more than 250 Gb of sequence data. An early release that covered around 590 HLA-typed donors contained around 330 gigabases of sequencing data and tens of millions of unique TCR sequences. Among the roughly 370 genotyped donors, approximately 77% belonged to the genetic ancestry cluster associated with self-reported Caucasian donors. The aim of the study was to test whether cataloging public T cell receptors could identify signatures of past pathogen exposure. The study profiled the T cell repertoires of approximately 700 subjects by immunosequencing and related them to cytomegalovirus serostatus. Along with the 666-subject first cohort, a separate validation cohort of around 110 different subjects was used. To predict cytomegalovirus infection status, the study combined high-throughput TCR immunosequencing, statistical association of individual TCRs with disease status, and machine learning. A later analysis re-analyzed previously published TCR beta repertoires from roughly 600 donors and added high-resolution HLA genotyping to study TCR occurrence patterns. Rather than drawing on any new phenotypic data, the later analysis identified candidate immune exposures from TCR beta sequences and the way those sequences occurred across donors. An earlier analysis of about 600 of the donors used high-throughput TCR beta sequencing to judge whether each TCR beta V gene segment behaved as functional or pseudogenic. Alongside the repertoire data, information on donor age, sex, ethnicity and CMV serostatus was compiled. A later genetic analysis took genome-wide SNP genotypes for about 55% of the 666 donors and used that subset as a discovery cohort. All discovery cohort repertoires had been generated on a single sequencing platform. Class I and class II HLA loci were covered by the typing at four-digit resolution. The number of typed donors differed by locus: roughly 629-640 for A, B, C, DRB1 and DQB1; some 500 for DQA1; approximately 600 for DPA1; and around 470 for DPB1. Roughly 5 DR-DQ haplotypes were handled as single units for association and clustering, since linkage in the cohort was strong. Among around 400 genotyped donors of the cohort, an average of approximately 220,000 unique TCR beta nucleotide sequences was sequenced per donor, of which about 19% were non-productive.

The paper's findings and limits, for the study overall: Immune exposure information for the cohort was limited to CMV serostatus. While some public TCRs were present in many individuals, most TCR sequences turned up only very rarely across donors. In a later genetic analysis, a missense DCLRE1C variant was associated with V-gene and J-gene trimming of TCR beta chains, and the association was replicated in an independent cohort. In a later analysis, most CMV-associated TCR beta chains were found to appear HLA-restricted, with HLA associations seemingly driven largely by CMV exposure. In vitro tests confirmed that a few of the cytomegalovirus-associated TCR beta chains recognize cytomegalovirus antigens. In an earlier analysis of a few hundred of the donors, most TCR beta V segments were observed in productive rearrangements about 87% or about 30% of the time, broadly matching IMGT annotations. Because counts were too low, roughly 17 rarely observed V segments, including chromosome 9 orphons, were left out of the earlier analysis of roughly 600 of the donors. Because some donors lacked HLA typing at each locus, the association tests relied only on the typed subset. Presence/absence analyses assumed roughly uniform sequencing depth across donors, an assumption that may not hold. Assigning TCR associations to individual alleles was difficult when HLA alleles, especially DR and DQ, strongly co-occurred. Linkage disequilibrium might explain the correlated functional status among segregating V segments, but an unknown experimental factor could not be ruled out. According to a later genetic analysis, donors in an Asian-associated ancestry cluster had fewer N-insertions in productive TCRs than the approximately 650-donor mean. The study listed 150 to 200 TCR beta chains as associated with cytomegalovirus. In a later analysis, the rate of TCR association differed among HLA loci, with DRB1 alleles having the most associated TCRs and HLA-C alleles having the fewest. A further reported finding was that TCR beta sequences accurately predicted the HLA-A and HLA-B alleles for most subjects in the first cohort. Some IMGT-functional V segments, including TRBV6-2 and TRBV6-3, could not be told apart with the 87-base-pair reads, so those segments were excluded. A group of highly shared sequence variants was considered likely to be a technical artifact of the sequencing pipeline. Cytomegalovirus status was reported to be diagnosed by the classifier with high specificity and sensitivity in both the original and validation cohorts. In a later analysis, HLA-associated TCR beta chains were found to be more clonally expanded and to have lower generation probabilities than equally common non-associated chains. The cohort was sequenced for TCR beta chains only, and without alpha or paired-chain data the features that could be detected were limited. A later analysis reported that several top co-occurrence clusters appeared linked to parvovirus B19, influenza, CMV and Epstein-Barr virus. At a false discovery rate of 0.05, a later analysis linked fewer than 20,000 TCR beta sequences to specific HLA alleles. It was suggested by the authors that the approach could potentially be generalized to other disease states and immunological phenotypes.

Library construction relied on the immunoSEQ multiplex PCR assay. The multiplex PCR relied on a mix of 60 forward primers for TCR Vbeta segments and 13 reverse primers for TCR Jbeta segments. The CDR3 region of rearranged TCR beta genes was amplified from genomic DNA with a multiplex PCR assay. Amplified TCR beta libraries were sequenced as 87-base-pair reads on the Illumina HiSeq System. Per the authors' processing: A later analysis tallied around 80 million unique TCR beta chains across the 550 to 850 repertoires, and 10 million to 11 million of those chains were shared by two or more donors. To remove PCR and sequencing errors, raw reads were error-corrected and collapsed into unique sequences using a nearest-neighbor algorithm that merged closely related sequences. CDR3 sequences were aligned to IMGT reference sequences to assign V, D and J gene segments. For a sequence to be retained, a match of at least six nucleotides was required to both a V gene segment and a J gene segment. A rearrangement counted as productive if the CDR3 had no stop codons and remained in frame with V and J, and every other rearrangement counted as non-productive. CDR3 was defined by IMGT convention, running from the second conserved V-encoded cysteine to the conserved J-encoded phenylalanine. The earlier analysis of 587 of the donors excluded any sequence lacking an unambiguous match to a single V gene segment. In an earlier analysis of some 590 of the donors, V segments were called functional above 56.7% productive rearrangements and were called segregating when the between-donor standard deviation exceeded 5%. A statistical classification framework was developed to diagnose cytomegalovirus status using the catalog of TCR beta chain sequences. V and J gene assignment, in a later analysis, came from comparing TCR nucleotide sequences with IMGT/GENE-DB human TR gene sequences. In a later analysis, CDR3 sequences and most-parsimonious VDJ recombination scenarios were assigned using the TCRdist pipeline. In a later analysis, each TCR beta chain was defined by its CDR3 amino acid sequence together with its V-gene family, and reads without a unique V-gene family were excluded. As a way to deal with suspected cross-contamination and a sequencing artifact, a later analysis dropped 450 to 600 nucleotide sequences that were highly shared and had low generation probability. In a later analysis, a clonal expansion index was calculated for each public chain from normalized within-repertoire ranks of inferred template counts. In a later analysis, generation probabilities were computed with a VDJ recombination model fitted to out-of-frame rearrangements, and the resulting probabilities were checked against IGoR. Hypergeometric tests were used in a later analysis to score TCR-TCR, TCR-HLA and TCR-CMV co-occurrence, with a repertoire-size bias correction applied to the TCR pairs. In a later analysis, false discovery rates were estimated by permuting HLA or CMV assignments 20 times. In a later analysis, co-occurring TCRs were grouped using DBSCAN, with TCRdist sequence similarity added in when clustering inside HLA-allele-positive subsets. Repertoires with fewer than 30,000 or more than 120,000 public chains were left out of co-occurrence clustering, as were about 5 repertoires with anomalous nucleotide sharing. What TCRdb holds here is the immuneACCESS table cut down to in-frame rearrangements. Part of the clones is not present; checked against another copy, under half of the missing clones reflect an unresolved V gene, and the others are unexplained. V and J calls and clone size are as listed in that table; D and trimming were resolved from the DNA. In this sample the table shows hundreds of thousands of clones, around 85% of which occur a single time. The leading ten clones occupy approximately 0.22% of the sample.

The cohort was made up of 500 to 850 healthy bone marrow donors. At the time of sampling, every cohort member was nominally healthy, though immune exposures that went unrecorded were likely present. The donor was CMV seronegative and was included in the group of about 400 seronegative cohort members. Every donor gave a peripheral blood sample, and the peripheral blood mononuclear cells from that sample were used for TCR beta sequencing. The Qiagen DNeasy Blood Extraction Kit was used to extract genomic DNA from the blood cell samples. Counted from cysteine to phenylalanine, this CDR3 has 15 amino acids. The entry retains the CDR3 DNA only, 45 bases that are in frame from base 1. The germline V gene gives CDR1 as SQVTM and CDR2 as ANQGSEA. At the junction V is shortened by 4 bases and J by 8 bases; bases outside the gene matches: 8. Regarding this clone: Its antigen has not been determined. Base quality data are lacking; no much larger clone is found one base away.

The chain uses TRBV29-1 and TRBJ2-2; a stretch of 12 junction bases matches TRBD2. The sequencing input was PBMCs. This clonotype was obtained from a girl aged 2-10 years in good health and CMV-seronegative. The CDR3 protein is CSVALAGGFLGELFF. In nucleotides, the sequence is TGCAGCGTTGCTCTAGCGGGAGGGTTTTTAGGGGAGCTGTTTTTT.